The 32 T cell receptor beta chains below all came from one sample that was sequenced in a study of blood T cell repertoires in COVID-19. Only in-frame clones appear in the TCRdb table, and some are missing; sequencing was by immunoSEQ multiplex PCR. The sample holds 98,000 or so clones, approximately 91% seen once. Sequencing input: peripheral blood. The receptors come from a man aged 55-75 years with COVID-19, enrolled during active disease.

The J gene is TRBJ2-1, the V gene TRBV9, with a possible D match to TRBD2 (5 bases). The CDR3 runs 15 residues. Germline-derived CDR1 and CDR2 are SGDLS and YYNGEE. V was pared by 0 bases and J by 4 bases, with 11 bases between. CDR3 DNA: TGTGCCAGCAGCGTAGCCAGCGGAGGTTACAATGAGCAGTTCTTC. This translates into CASSVASGGYNEQFF.

The chain is built from TRBV18 and TRBJ1-1; D may be TRBD1 (5 bases). The CDR3 contains 13 residues. V dropped 3 bases and J dropped 0 bases, with 5 bases sitting between them. Germline V gene lookup returns CDR1 KGHSH and CDR2 LQKENI. CDR3 DNA sequence: TGTGCCAGCTCACCGGGGCTGAACACTGAAGCTTTCTTT. Its protein is CASSPGLNTEAFF. Based on the CDR3 plus reference TRBV18 and TRBJ1-1, the full variable domain is NAGVMQNPRHLVRRRGQEARLRCSPMKGHSHVYWYRQLPEEGLKFMVYLQKENIIDESGMPKERFSAEFPKEGPSILRIQQVVRGDSAAYFCASSPGLNTEAFFGQGTRLTVV.

The V call is TRBV29-1, the J call TRBJ1-3; D unclear. The germline V gene encodes CDR1 SQVTM and CDR2 ANQGSEA. V was cut by 0 bases and J by 2 bases, with 11 bases left in between. CDR3 length: 15 amino acids. The CDR3 loop is CSVEEGLAAGNTIYF. CDR3 nucleotides: TGCAGCGTTGAAGAAGGATTGGCGGCTGGAAACACCATATATTTT.

J is TRBJ2-1 and V is TRBV2; TRBD2 matches at 9 bases. J gave up 7 bases and V 9 bases, and 7 bases lay outside the gene matches. The CDR3 consists of 13 residues. In germline, CDR1 is SNHLY, CDR2 FYNNEI. The CDR3 reads CASGLARLNEQFF. DNA for the CDR3: TGTGCCAGTGGACTAGCGAGGCTGAATGAGCAGTTCTTC.

The V call is TRBV4-1, the J call TRBJ1-1; tentatively, D is TRBD1 (5 bases). CDR1 is MGHRA and CDR2 is YSYEKL in the germline V gene. Trimming shortened V by 1 base and J by 0 bases, and 6 bases separated the two germline ends. CDR3 length equals 14 residues. CDR3 sequence (DNA): TGCGCCAGCAGCCAAGGGACACTGAACACTGAAGCTTTCTTT. As protein: CASSQGTLNTEAFF.

This clone was seen once. The chain uses TRBV5-1 and TRBJ1-1; D is unresolved. This CDR3 spans 13 amino acids. CDR1 SGHRS and CDR2 YFSETQ come from the germline V gene. V was shortened by 4 bases and J by 1 base, with 8 bases between the two germline ends. The CDR3 DNA reads TGCGCCAGCAGCCCATCAGGGAACACTGAAGCTTTCTTT. The encoded protein is CASSPSGNTEAFF.

V is TRBV2 and J is TRBJ1-3; TRBD1 is a possible D gene (5 bases). The ends were cut back, 1 base at V and 4 bases at J, with 11 bases in the middle. The CDR3 extends over 15 amino acids. Germline CDR1 and CDR2: SNHLY and FYNNEI. CDR3 bases: TGTGCCAGCAGTGAAGACCCGCGGGGGGGAAACACCATATATTTT. This translates into CASSEDPRGGNTIYF.

The rearrangement uses TRBV18 and TRBJ2-6; 9 positions agree with TRBD1. J was trimmed by 2 bases and V by 1 base; bases with no gene match: 3. Germline V gene lookup returns CDR1 KGHSH and CDR2 LQKENI. The length of the CDR3 is 17 residues. In DNA, the CDR3 is TGTGCCAGCTCACCACTAGGACAGGGGACTGGGGCCAACGTCCTGACTTTC. It codes for CASSPLGQGTGANVLTF.

The chain links TRBV5-1 to TRBJ1-5; D unresolved. With 2 bases removed from V and 0 bases from J, the gap between germline ends came to 9 bases. CDR3 size: 15 residues. Germline V lookup: CDR1 SGHRS, CDR2 YFSETQ. The CDR3 is CASSLTTTSNQPQHF. The CDR3 DNA sequence: TGCGCCAGCAGCTTAACAACTACTAGCAATCAGCCCCAGCATTTT. Full variable domain (remainder filled in from reference TRBV5-1 and TRBJ1-5): KAGVTQTPRYLIKTRGQQVTLSCSPISGHRSVSWYQQTPGQGLQFLFEYFSETQRNKGNFPGRFSGRQFSNSRSEMNVSTLELGDSALYLCASSLTTTSNQPQHFGDGTRLSIL.

The V and J genes are TRBV6-5 and TRBJ1-5; a possible D gene is TRBD1 (5 bases). Trimming stripped 3 bases from V and 1 base from J, with 10 bases between. CDR3 length: 15 residues. Germline V CDR1 and CDR2: MNHEY, SVGAGI. The CDR3: CASSYRGESNQPQHF. The CDR3 nucleotides read TGTGCCAGCAGTTATCGGGGGGAAAGCAATCAGCCCCAGCATTTT.

The rearrangement links TRBV11-3 to TRBJ2-3; D is possibly TRBD2 (7 bases). The V end lost 3 bases, the J end lost 4 bases, and 20 bases lay between the germline ends. The CDR3 runs to 17 residues. Germline V gene data show CDR1 as SGHNT and CDR2 as YENEEA. The CDR3 reads CASSFRWGAGDPDTQYF. The CDR3 nucleotides are TGTGCCAGCAGCTTTCGTTGGGGGGCGGGAGATCCAGATACGCAGTATTTT. Filled out from reference TRBV11-3 and TRBJ2-3, the complete variable domain reads EAGVVQSPRYKIIEKKQPVAFWCNPISGHNTLYWYLQNLGQGPELLIRYENEEAVDDSQLPKDRFSAERLKGVDSTLKIQPAELGDSAVYLCASSFRWGAGDPDTQYFGPGTRLTVL.

This sequence joins TRBV4-2 and TRBJ2-7; 8 bases map to TRBD2. Germline V CDR1 and CDR2: LGHNA, YNFKEQ. Trimming took 3 bases from V and 4 from J; bases not matched to a gene: 14. The length of the CDR3 is 17 residues. CDR3 in DNA: TGTGCCAGCAGCCAGGCTAGCGGGCTGGGGGTAGCTTACGAGCAGTACTTC. This encodes CASSQASGLGVAYEQYF.

The chain combines TRBV7-9 with TRBJ2-1; D is possibly TRBD2 (6 bases). V was cut by 0 bases and J by 7 bases, with 13 bases left in between. This CDR3 comprises 15 residues. Germline values: CDR1 SEHNR, CDR2 FQNEAQ (reference sequence). The CDR3 DNA is TGTGCCAGCAGCTTAGCCGGGAGAGGAGTTAATGAGCAGTTCTTC. This codes for CASSLAGRGVNEQFF.

The CDR3 DNA reads TGTGCCAGCAGCCAATCCTTAGGGGGATACAATGAGCAGTTCTTC. Translating gives CASSQSLGGYNEQFF. The rearrangement joins TRBV16 to TRBJ2-1, with D perhaps TRBD1 (6 bases). Germline V gives CDR1 KGHSY, CDR2 FQNENV. The CDR3 covers 15 residues. The V gene lost 0 bases and the J gene lost 4 bases, with 10 bases spanning the gap.

This rearrangement joins TRBV30 to TRBJ2-2, with D uncertain. Germline V gives CDR1 GTSNPN, CDR2 SVGIG (reference sequence). This CDR3 contains 13 residues. The V and J ends lost 1 base and 4 bases respectively, with 7 bases between them. The CDR3 spells CAWSGDSTGELFF. CDR3 nucleotides: TGTGCCTGGAGTGGAGATTCCACCGGGGAGCTGTTTTTT. Full variable domain (rest looked up from reference TRBV30 and TRBJ2-2): SQTIHQWPATLVQPVGSPLSLECTVEGTSNPNLYWYRQAAGRGLQLLFYSVGIGQISSEVPQNLSASRPQDRQFILSSKKLLLSDSGFYLCAWSGDSTGELFFGEGSRLTVL.

The CDR3 DNA sequence: TGTGCCAGCAGCTTGGGAGGGCTTGGCAATCAGCCCCAGCATTTT. It encodes CASSLGGLGNQPQHF. The chain employs TRBV5-6 and TRBJ1-5; the D is unclear. The germline V gene has CDR1 SGHDT and CDR2 YYEEEE. The CDR3 covers 15 residues. Trimming removed 0 bases from V and 2 bases from J, with 9 bases in between.

This clone was seen only once. This sequence joins TRBV18 and TRBJ2-1; maybe TRBD2 (5 bases). CDR1 is KGHSH and CDR2 is LQKENI in the germline V gene. The CDR3 is 13 amino acids. V was trimmed by 3 bases and J by 5 bases, leaving 8 bases between them. As DNA, the CDR3 is TGTGCCAGCTCACCCCTCGGGAACAATGAGCAGTTCTTC. Its translation is CASSPLGNNEQFF.

The V and J genes are TRBV12-3 or TRBV12-4 and TRBJ2-7, with TRBD1 matching over 7 bases. Trimming at V came to 6 bases and at J to 2 bases, leaving 4 bases not matched to a gene. The CDR3 loop spans 13 amino acids. CDR3 DNA sequence: TGTGCCAGCAGCCCCGGGACAGCCTACGAGCAGTACTTC. As protein: CASSPGTAYEQYF.

The V and J genes are TRBV3-1 (or the pseudogene TRBV3-2) and TRBJ1-6, with TRBD1 identical over 9 bases. J was trimmed by 14 bases and V by 3 bases; bases with no gene match: 2. The length of the CDR3 is 12 residues. From germline, CDR1 is LGHDT and CDR2 YNNKEL (reference sequence). The CDR3 bases are TGTGCCAGCAGCCAGGGACAGGGAGCCCTCCACTTT. It specifies CASSQGQGALHF.

The chain employs TRBV10-3 and TRBJ2-1, with 7 bases aligning to TRBD2. Germline assignment: CDR1 ENHRY and CDR2 SYGVKD. V lost 0 bases, J lost 4 bases, and 6 bases stayed unmatched. This CDR3 comprises 16 residues. The DNA for the CDR3 is TGTGCCATCAGTGAGTCGAAGCGGGGAGGGTACAATGAGCAGTTCTTC. Translating it yields CAISESKRGGYNEQFF.

The count of this clone is one. The chain couples TRBV6-4 to TRBJ2-6; 9 bases align to TRBD1. The J segment lost 0 bases and the V segment lost 6 bases, leaving 3 bases of the junction unmatched. The CDR3 covers 16 residues. The germline gives CDR1 MRHNA, CDR2 SNTAGT. CDR3 sequence (DNA): TGTGCCAGCAGCGGGACAGGGTCCTCTGGGGCCAACGTCCTGACTTTC. It specifies CASSGTGSSGANVLTF.

The chain uses TRBV2 and TRBJ2-3, with D uncertain. This CDR3 is 15 amino acids long. V was trimmed by 0 bases and J by 1 base, leaving 8 bases between them. The germline CDR1 and CDR2 sequences are SNHLY and FYNNEI. CDR3 nucleotide sequence: TGTGCCAGCAGTGAAGCACAACGGGGCACAGATACGCAGTATTTT. Translated, it gives CASSEAQRGTDTQYF.

The chain links TRBV6-1 to TRBJ2-1; 11 nucleotides line up with TRBD2. Unmatched junction bases numbered 4, after V lost 5 bases and J lost 10 bases. The CDR3 is made up of 13 amino acids. In germline, CDR1 is MNHNS, CDR2 SASEGT. The CDR3 reads CASSYGTSGEQFF. CDR3 bases: TGTGCCAGCAGTTATGGGACTAGCGGAGAGCAGTTCTTC.

The chain recombines TRBV29-1 with TRBJ2-2; 9 nucleotides match TRBD2. J gave up 8 bases and V 4 bases, and 8 bases lay outside the gene matches. Germline V gene data show CDR1 as SQVTM and CDR2 as ANQGSEA. The CDR3 contains 14 residues. This CDR3 is CSVVLVTSGGELFF. In DNA form, the CDR3 reads TGCAGCGTTGTTTTGGTGACTAGCGGTGGGGAGCTGTTTTTT.

This clone was detected a few times. The gene calls are TRBV29-1 and TRBJ1-2; D is perhaps TRBD1 (5 bases). V lost 1 base and J 6 bases, leaving 9 bases between the germline ends. The CDR3 contains 12 residues. Germline V gene sequence: CDR1 SQVTM, CDR2 ANQGSEA. Here the CDR3 reads CSVEGGVHGYTF. DNA of the CDR3: TGCAGCGTTGAAGGGGGCGTTCATGGCTACACCTTC. Using reference TRBV29-1 and TRBJ1-2 for the parts outside the CDR3, the full variable domain is SAVISQKPSRDICQRGTSLTIQCQVDSQVTMMFWYRQQPGQSLTLIATANQGSEATYESGFVIDKFPISRPNLTFSTLTVSNMSPEDSSIYLCSVEGGVHGYTFGSGTRLTVV.

The chain employs TRBV2 and TRBJ2-3; 9 bases align to TRBD2. The ends lost 2 bases at V and 2 bases at J; junction bases unmatched: 2. CDR3 size: 15 residues. CDR1 SNHLY and CDR2 FYNNEI come from the germline V gene. For the CDR3, the DNA is TGTGCCAGCAGTGAAATAGCGGGAGACACAGATACGCAGTATTTT. Encoded protein: CASSEIAGDTDTQYF.

This clone was counted a few times. The V and J genes are TRBV7-9 and TRBJ2-3; possible D gene TRBD1, 5 bases. There are 14 residues in the CDR3. Trimming pared 5 bases from V and 1 base from J, leaving 10 bases between. The germline CDR1 and CDR2 sequences are SEHNR and FQNEAQ (reference sequence). The CDR3 is CASSPDRGTDTQYF. CDR3 sequence (DNA): TGTGCCAGCAGCCCCGACAGAGGCACAGATACGCAGTATTTT.

The chain combines TRBV28 with TRBJ1-4; no clear D gene. The V gene lost 2 bases and the J gene lost 6 bases, with 7 bases spanning the gap. CDR1 is MDHEN, CDR2 SYDVKM, per germline. The CDR3 totals 13 residues. CDR3 in amino acids: CASSLPNYEKLFF. CDR3 coding DNA: TGTGCCAGCAGTTTACCCAATTATGAAAAACTGTTTTTT. The full variable domain, with the rest looked up from reference TRBV28 and TRBJ1-4, is DVKVTQSSRYLVKRTGEKVFLECVQDMDHENMFWYRQDPGLGLRLIYFSYDVKMKEKGDIPEGYSVSREKKERFSLILESASTNQTSMYLCASSLPNYEKLFFGSGTQLSVL.

The chain uses TRBV25-1 and TRBJ2-1, with 13 positions matching TRBD2. V lost 5 bases, J lost 7 bases, and 8 bases stayed unmatched. The CDR3 runs 16 residues. Germline CDR1 is MGHDK and CDR2 is SYGVNS. CDR3 amino acids: CASSPRTSGGGNEQFF. DNA for the CDR3: TGTGCCAGCAGTCCCCGGACTAGCGGGGGCGGGAATGAGCAGTTCTTC.

The gene calls are TRBV18 and TRBJ1-4; TRBD1 matches 7 bases. After removal of 1 base from V and 5 bases from J, the junction contained 4 bases not matched to a gene. In germline, CDR1 is KGHSH, CDR2 LQKENI. The CDR3 runs 15 residues. CDR3 sequence (DNA): TGTGCCAGCTCACCACGACAGGGCCCCAATGAAAAACTGTTTTTT. This codes for CASSPRQGPNEKLFF.

V usage is TRBV5-8 and J usage is TRBJ2-2, with 8 bases fitting TRBD1. The trim removed 3 bases at V and 3 bases at J, leaving 10 bases unmatched. CDR1 SGHTS and CDR2 YDEGEE come from the germline V gene. The CDR3 length is 17 residues. As DNA, the CDR3 is TGTGCCAGCAGCTCCCGGAGACAGGGGTTTCACACCGGGGAGCTGTTTTTT. This codes for CASSSRRQGFHTGELFF. Full variable domain (rest looked up from reference TRBV5-8 and TRBJ2-2): EAGVTQSPTHLIKTRGQQATLRCSPISGHTSVYWYQQALGLGLQFLLWYDEGEERNRGNFPPRFSGRQFPNYSSELNVNALELEDSALYLCASSSRRQGFHTGELFFGEGSRLTVL.

The chain employs TRBV11-3 and TRBJ2-3, with TRBD1 matching 7 bases. V was pared by 1 base and J by 1 base, with 5 bases of the junction left unmatched. Per germline, CDR1 SGHNT and CDR2 YENEEA. This CDR3 has 16 residues. CDR3 in DNA: TGTGCCAGCAGCTTAGGGGGTCAGGGGGGCACAGATACGCAGTATTTT. This encodes CASSLGGQGGTDTQYF.